Below are 6 T cell receptor beta chains sequenced from a single sample in a study of cytomegalovirus exposure and HLA in healthy donors. TCRdb's copy holds only in-frame clones and misses some; the assay was immunoSEQ multiplex PCR. The sample yields fewer than 300,000 clones, more than 75% seen once. Sample: PBMCs. Source of these receptors: a woman in her late teens or twenties in good health and CMV-seronegative.

The chain is built from TRBV28 and TRBJ1-5; D gene uncertain. The V gene's germline CDR1 is MDHEN and CDR2 SYDVKM. This CDR3 comprises 14 residues. V gave up 8 bases and J gave up 7 bases, with 18 bases separating them. For the CDR3, the DNA is TGTGCCAGCTACACCTCTATCGTCGGGCAGCCCCAGCATTTT. It translates to CASYTSIVGQPQHF. The variable domain in full, completed from reference TRBV28 and TRBJ1-5, reads DVKVTQSSRYLVKRTGEKVFLECVQDMDHENMFWYRQDPGLGLRLIYFSYDVKMKEKGDIPEGYSVSREKKERFSLILESASTNQTSMYLCASYTSIVGQPQHFGDGTRLSIL.

This chain joins TRBV28 and TRBJ2-1, with 7 bases lining up with TRBD2. The germline gives CDR1 MDHEN, CDR2 SYDVKM. The CDR3 is 15 amino acids. J lost 6 bases, V lost 2 bases, and 7 bases had no gene match. The CDR3 DNA sequence: TGTGCCAGCAGTTTAGATCCAGCGGGAATCAATGAGCAGTTCTTC. Translated: CASSLDPAGINEQFF.

This sequence joins TRBV10-3 and TRBJ2-5; 7 bases match TRBD2. The V segment lost 11 bases and the J segment 5 bases; nucleotides outside the gene matches: 14. The germline V gene has CDR1 ENHRY and CDR2 SYGVKD. This CDR3 region has 14 residues. The CDR3 nucleotides are TGTGCCTCAACGGGGGGTCGTGCAGGGGAGACCCAGTACTTC. Its protein product is CASTGGRAGETQYF.

The gene calls are TRBV7-9 and TRBJ2-7, with TRBD2 matching 13 bases. The CDR3 is 18 amino acids. Germline V gene sequence: CDR1 SEHNR, CDR2 FQNEAQ (reference sequence). Trimming at V came to 5 bases and at J to 2 bases, leaving 12 bases not matched to a gene. The CDR3 loop reads CASSLQGLAGVPTYEQYF. CDR3 in DNA: TGTGCCAGCAGCCTACAAGGACTAGCGGGAGTCCCAACCTACGAGCAGTACTTC.

This sequence joins TRBV5-1 and TRBJ2-2, with D perhaps matching TRBD1 (6 bases). Trimming took off 3 bases at V and 0 bases at J, with 15 bases between the two ends. Per germline, CDR1 SGHRS and CDR2 YFSETQ. CDR3 length: 17 residues. The CDR3 DNA follows: TGCGCCAGCAGCTCGGAATTGACAGGACCGAACACCGGGGAGCTGTTTTTT. Its protein product is CASSSELTGPNTGELFF.

The gene calls are TRBV14 and TRBJ2-2; 14 bases fit TRBD2. The CDR3 has 18 residues. Trimming at V came to 3 bases and at J to 6 bases, leaving 9 bases not matched to a gene. Germline V gives CDR1 SGHDN, CDR2 FVKESK. CDR3 nucleotide sequence: TGTGCCAGCAGCCATCCGTCGGGACTAGCGGGAGTTGCCGGGGAGCTGTTTTTT. Translation: CASSHPSGLAGVAGELFF.